The clone carrying this TCR beta chain was found many times. Antigen unknown. V was shortened by 2 bases and J by 3 bases, with 11 bases between the two germline ends. The germline CDR1 and CDR2 sequences are SGHDT and YYEEEE. The CDR3 contains 14 residues. The entry originates in a study of CD8+CD57+ T cells in acquired aplastic anemia. Regarding the study as a whole: Controls and patients did not differ significantly in CD8+ Simpson's diversity.

It was genomic DNA that served as the template for profiling TCR beta VDJ and CDR3. TCRdb reprocessed the reads via MiXCR and lists one record per CDR3 protein. The sample lists under 200,000 distinct CDR3 sequences, around 65% occurring once. The sequence was collected from a human donor with severe aplastic anemia or a healthy control (not recorded which). Sequenced input: sorted CD4+, CD8+, or CD8+CD57+ T cells (not recorded which) from PBMCs. The chain links TRBV5-6 to TRBJ1-2; the D is unclear. The CDR3 loop reads CASSLREADYGYTF. Here the CDR3 DNA reads TGTGCCAGCAGCTTAAGAGAGGCTGACTATGGCTACACCTTC.